What follows are 24 T cell receptor beta chains derived from one specimen sequenced in a study of beta chain features in type 1 diabetes. Expressed TCRB transcripts were sequenced because the isolated RNA had all been reverse transcribed beforehand. Clones were read by immunoSEQ multiplex PCR, and TCRdb kept only the in-frame ones, dropping some. The sample includes about 230,000 clones, around 10% seen only once; the top ten take 0.03% to 0.04%. Sequenced: naive CD4+ T cells from blood. The receptors shown here come from a woman between 18 and 29 years old in good health.

The chain has TRBV2 and TRBJ1-1; the match to TRBD1 covers 7 bases. Germline V gene data show CDR1 as SNHLY and CDR2 as FYNNEI. The CDR3 consists of 14 residues. V lost 6 bases and J lost 0; bases outside the gene matches: 4. The CDR3 nucleotides read TGTGCCAGCAGGGGACAGCTTATGAACACTGAAGCTTTCTTT. Its protein is CASRGQLMNTEAFF.

This clone occurred a few times. This chain links TRBV5-6 with TRBJ1-2; no firm D call. Germline assignment: CDR1 SGHDT and CDR2 YYEEEE. Trimming removed 2 bases at V and 8 bases at J, with 19 bases between. The CDR3 is 15 residues long. As DNA, the CDR3 is TGTGCCAGCAGCTTTAGAGCGTCCCGATTATACGGCTACACCTTC. It specifies CASSFRASRLYGYTF.

The chain is built from TRBV5-1 and TRBJ2-5; unclear D gene. CDR1 is SGHRS and CDR2 is YFSETQ in the germline V gene. Trimming pared 3 bases from V and 3 bases from J, leaving 12 bases between. The CDR3 has 14 residues. CDR3 loop: CASSSIGVEETQYF. Here the CDR3 DNA reads TGCGCCAGCAGCTCAATAGGAGTTGAAGAGACCCAGTACTTC.

This clone came up many times. The genes are TRBV30 and TRBJ2-1; possibly TRBD2 for D (5 bases). Germline V CDR1 and CDR2: GTSNPN, SVGIG (reference sequence). The germline V and J ends were trimmed by 3 bases and 0 bases, with 6 bases remaining between them. This CDR3 is 13 amino acids long. The CDR3 reads CAWRGSSYNEQFF. Here the CDR3 DNA reads TGTGCCTGGAGAGGGAGCTCCTACAATGAGCAGTTCTTC.

The CDR3 region is CASSYGTGDNQPQHF. In DNA form, the CDR3 reads TGTGCCAGCAGCTACGGGACAGGGGACAATCAGCCCCAGCATTTT. The chain recombines TRBV5-4 with TRBJ1-5, with 10 nucleotides matching TRBD1. V shed 3 bases, J shed 3 bases, and the junction held 3 bases outside the gene matches. Germline CDR1 reads SGHNT; CDR2 reads YYREEE (reference sequence). This CDR3 region has 15 residues.

This clone turned up a few times. This sample also contains other DNA sequences that code for the same CDR3. The genes are TRBV5-1 and TRBJ1-5; 9 bases line up with TRBD1. The V gene end was trimmed by 4 bases and the J gene end by 7 bases; junction bases not matched to a gene: 6. CDR1 and CDR2 from the germline V gene are SGHRS and YFSETQ. This CDR3 region has 14 residues. The CDR3 DNA reads TGCGCCAGCAGCCCGGACAGGGGCGGCCAGCCCCAGCATTTT. Amino acids: CASSPDRGGQPQHF.

This clone was recorded at least ten times. The chain joins TRBV7-9 to TRBJ2-3; D not certain. Looked up from germline, CDR1 is SEHNR and CDR2 is FQNEAQ (reference sequence). This CDR3 has 11 residues. Trimming removed 4 bases at V and 4 bases at J, with 3 bases between. The CDR3 DNA reads as TGTGCCAGCAGCTCCTCAGATACGCAGTATTTT. Its protein is CASSSSDTQYF.

The chain has TRBV28 and TRBJ1-1; no firm D call. From germline, CDR1 is MDHEN and CDR2 SYDVKM. The CDR3 spans 14 residues. V lost 7 bases and J lost 3, with 15 bases in between. CDR3 DNA sequence: TGTGCCAGCACCGCCGGCGGGGAGGACACTGAAGCTTTCTTT. Its protein is CASTAGGEDTEAFF.

In its sample, this clone was seen a few times. The V gene is TRBV30, the J gene TRBJ2-3; 11 bases fit TRBD2. The CDR3 extends over 14 amino acids. Germline lookup yields CDR1 GTSNPN and CDR2 SVGIG (reference sequence). Trimming removed 1 base from V and 9 bases from J; junction bases left unmatched: 6. The CDR3 DNA sequence: TGTGCCTGGAGTGCTAGCGGGAGGCCGGGGACGCAGTATTTT. This gives the protein CAWSASGRPGTQYF. Complete variable domain (other parts from reference TRBV30 and TRBJ2-3): SQTIHQWPATLVQPVGSPLSLECTVEGTSNPNLYWYRQAAGRGLQLLFYSVGIGQISSEVPQNLSASRPQDRQFILSSKKLLLSDSGFYLCAWSASGRPGTQYFGPGTRLTVL.

This clone was seen only a few times. The chain recombines TRBV27 with TRBJ1-1, with 10 bases that match TRBD1. In germline, CDR1 is MNHEY, CDR2 SMNVEV (reference sequence). J was trimmed by 4 bases and V by 5 bases; bases with no gene match: 4. This CDR3 is built from 14 residues. The CDR3 DNA is TGTGCCAGCAGTCTCCGGACAGGGGGCACTGAAGCTTTCTTT. Amino acid sequence: CASSLRTGGTEAFF.

This clone was counted between two and nine times. This rearrangement joins TRBV30 to TRBJ2-7, with 7 positions matching TRBD2. The trim removed 5 bases at V and 5 bases at J, leaving 6 bases unmatched. Germline assignment: CDR1 GTSNPN and CDR2 SVGIG (reference sequence). The CDR3 totals 12 residues. The CDR3 bases are TGTGCCTGGGGCGGGAGAGGCCACGAGCAGTACTTC. Amino acid sequence: CAWGGRGHEQYF.

This clone has a count of ten or more. The chain carries TRBV7-9 and TRBJ2-1; TRBD1 might be the D (6 bases). There are 14 residues in the CDR3. Germline V gene data show CDR1 as SEHNR and CDR2 as FQNEAQ (reference sequence). V was trimmed by 5 bases and J by 2 bases, leaving 10 bases between them. CDR3 coding DNA: TGTGCCAGCAGCCCGCAGGGGACCTACAATGAGCAGTTCTTC. Translation: CASSPQGTYNEQFF.

This clone was seen a few times. V gene TRBV11-2 combines with J gene TRBJ2-2; D is undetermined. Germline-derived CDR1 and CDR2 are SGHAT and FQNNGV. Trimming removed 8 bases from V and 0 bases from J, with 13 bases in between. The CDR3 runs to 15 residues. DNA of the CDR3: TGTGCCAGCTCCCTAAGAAATACGAACACCGGGGAGCTGTTTTTT. Protein product: CASSLRNTNTGELFF. The complete variable domain, with remaining parts taken from reference TRBV11-2 and TRBJ2-2, reads EAGVAQSPRYKIIEKRQSVAFWCNPISGHATLYWYQQILGQGPKLLIQFQNNGVVDDSQLPKDRFSAERLKGVDSTLKIQPAKLEDSAVYLCASSLRNTNTGELFFGEGSRLTVL.

This chain links TRBV19 with TRBJ2-7; the D gene is possibly TRBD2 (6 bases). Germline V CDR1 and CDR2: LNHDA, SQIVND (reference sequence). The V end lost 4 bases, the J end lost 6 bases, and 13 bases lay between the germline ends. The CDR3 spans 13 residues. The chain's CDR3 is CASSTGLRTEQYF. Here the CDR3 DNA reads TGTGCCAGTAGTACGGGACTGCGTACCGAGCAGTACTTC.

The chain has TRBV11-2 and TRBJ1-2; 9 bases line up with TRBD1. Germline values: CDR1 SGHAT, CDR2 FQNNGV. The CDR3 has 14 residues. V shed 8 bases and J 5 bases; nucleotides not matched to a gene: 9. This chain's CDR3 is CASRRWTGEYGYTF. The CDR3 DNA sequence: TGTGCCAGCCGGAGATGGACAGGGGAATATGGCTACACCTTC.

This chain connects TRBV30 to TRBJ2-5, with D maybe TRBD2 (5 bases). The V gene lost 5 bases and the J gene lost 0 bases, with 7 bases spanning the gap. The CDR3 has 12 amino acids. The germline V gene encodes CDR1 GTSNPN and CDR2 SVGIG (reference sequence). CDR3 protein: CAWARDQETQYF. The CDR3 nucleotides read TGTGCCTGGGCGAGGGACCAAGAGACCCAGTACTTC.

This clone was counted between two and nine times. The chain employs TRBV6-1 and TRBJ2-1; TRBD2 might be the D (5 bases). The CDR3 runs to 14 residues. Germline V gene sequence: CDR1 MNHNS, CDR2 SASEGT. With 4 bases removed from V and 0 bases from J, the gap between germline ends came to 7 bases. CDR3 sequence: CASSVGSSYNEQFF. The DNA of the CDR3 is TGTGCCAGCAGTGTTGGGAGCTCCTACAATGAGCAGTTCTTC.

Here the CDR3 DNA reads TGTGCCAGCAGCTTGTACAGGCCACTCGATGGGGCCAACGTCCTGACTTTC. It is translated as CASSLYRPLDGANVLTF. The chain recombines TRBV5-4 with TRBJ2-6; possibly TRBD1 for D (5 bases). V lost 1 base to trimming and J lost 3 bases, with 14 bases between them. Germline values: CDR1 SGHNT, CDR2 YYREEE (reference sequence). This CDR3 contains 17 residues. Full variable domain (remainder filled in from reference TRBV5-4 and TRBJ2-6): ETGVTQSPTHLIKTRGQQVTLRCSSQSGHNTVSWYQQALGQGPQFIFQYYREEENGRGNFPPRFSGLQFPNYSSELNVNALELDDSALYLCASSLYRPLDGANVLTFGAGSRLTVL.

The chain has TRBV10-3 and TRBJ1-1, with no clear D. With 2 bases removed from V and 9 bases from J, the gap between germline ends came to 10 bases. This CDR3 has 12 amino acids. Germline V gives CDR1 ENHRY, CDR2 SYGVKD. CDR3 protein: CAISEDRQQAFF. The CDR3 region has the DNA TGTGCCATCAGTGAGGACCGACAACAAGCTTTCTTT.

CDR3 residues: CASSKFRDTFEAFF. The CDR3 bases are TGTGCCAGCAGTAAGTTTCGGGACACATTTGAAGCTTTCTTT. V and J are TRBV6-6 and TRBJ1-1, with D tentatively TRBD1 (6 bases). Germline V gene lookup returns CDR1 MNHNY and CDR2 SVGAGI (reference sequence). The V gene lost 5 bases and the J gene lost 7 bases, with 17 bases spanning the gap. This CDR3 has 14 residues.

There are a few counts of this clone. The chain carries TRBV7-9 and TRBJ1-1; 8 nucleotides match TRBD1. Per the germline V gene, CDR1 is SEHNR and CDR2 is FQNEAQ (reference sequence). This CDR3 contains 14 residues. Trimming at V came to 7 bases and at J to 1 base, leaving 5 bases not matched to a gene. Here the CDR3 DNA reads TGTGCCAGCAACAGGGACAGGCCGAACACTGAAGCTTTCTTT. It codes for CASNRDRPNTEAFF.

The chain joins TRBV18 to TRBJ1-2, with a tentative D call TRBD1 (5 bases). Germline CDR1 and CDR2: KGHSH and LQKENI. The ends were cut back, 0 bases at V and 2 bases at J, with 19 bases in the middle. This CDR3 spans 18 amino acids. The CDR3, as DNA: TGTGCCAGCTCACCACCACACCTATCCTATGGGGGGAACTATGGCTACACCTTC. Amino acids: CASSPPHLSYGGNYGYTF.

The chain is built from TRBV6-1 and TRBJ2-1, with a possible D match to TRBD2 (6 bases). V was pared by 4 bases and J by 5 bases, with 15 bases between. Germline lookup yields CDR1 MNHNS and CDR2 SASEGT. This CDR3 has 15 residues. CDR3 nucleotides: TGTGCCAGCAGTGCGCGGAGGGATCCAAACAATGAGCAGTTCTTC. Its protein is CASSARRDPNNEQFF.

This chain connects TRBV28 to TRBJ2-3; 7 nucleotides agree with TRBD2. Germline-derived CDR1 and CDR2 are MDHEN and SYDVKM. V trimming: 6 bases; J trimming: 2 bases; junction bases outside the gene matches: 8. The CDR3 consists of 15 residues. The DNA of the CDR3 is TGTGCCAGCAGCCCGAGCGGGGCGAACACAGATACGCAGTATTTT. Its translation: CASSPSGANTDTQYF.